This TCR beta chain was obtained from a study of T cell clones after liver transplantation. Germline lookup yields CDR1 SGDLS and CDR2 YYNGEE. The CDR3 is 16 amino acids. V dropped 3 bases and J dropped 0 bases, with 10 bases sitting between them. Method: immunoSEQ multiplex PCR; TCRdb's copy keeps in-frame clones and lacks some. This table has tens of thousands of clones, over 55% appearing once. The sample here was CD4+ T cells from blood, taken before liver transplant. V is TRBV9 and J is TRBJ2-6; D possibly corresponds to TRBD1 (6 bases). This clonotype originated in a human donor who received a liver transplant. The CDR3 DNA follows: TGTGCCAGCAGCGGACAGGTTAGCTCTGGGGCCAACGTCCTGACTTTC. This encodes CASSGQVSSGANVLTF. Filled out from reference TRBV9 and TRBJ2-6, the complete variable domain reads DSGVTQTPKHLITATGQRVTLRCSPRSGDLSVYWYQQSLDQGLQFLIQYYNGEERAKGNILERFSAQQFPDLHSELNLSSLELGDSALYFCASSGQVSSGANVLTFGAGSRLTVL.